There are many counts of the clone carrying this T cell receptor (beta chain). Its antigen is unknown. The record originates from a study of T-cell memory formation after mild COVID-19. General observations from the study: Some responding clones appeared in pre-infection memory, suggesting cross-reactive memory joined.

The authors produced TCR alpha and TCR beta cDNA libraries with sample barcodes and UMIs by 5'RACE using constant-segment primers. TCRdb re-called the 5' RACE reads through MiXCR, storing one row per CDR3 protein. This table holds approximately 150,000 distinct CDR3 sequences, approximately 5.7% found once. V was trimmed by 4 bases and J by 4 bases, leaving 8 bases between them. The germline gives CDR1 SGHAT, CDR2 FQNNGV. The CDR3 sequence is 12 residues long. Sample: PBMCs or a T cell subset sorted from them (not recorded which). This receptor was identified in an adult woman who had mild COVID-19 (a few samples of this study predate the infection). Cell type and time point are not known. The V call is TRBV11-2, the J call TRBJ2-7; D is undetermined. CDR3 sequence reads: CASSSWLYEQYF. CDR3 sequence (DNA): TGTGCCAGCAGCTCCTGGTTGTACGAGCAGTACTTC.